This TCR beta chain was recovered during a study of molecular identifiers for immune sequencing clone quantification (dated by TCRdb to the late 2010s). About the study as a whole: For a replicate experiment, RNA from roughly 20,000 or 100,000 naive CD8 T cells was divided into five aliquots, of which four were sequenced. The study was a methods study using CD8 T cells to benchmark molecular-identifier clustering-based TCR repertoire sequencing (MIDCIRS) and TCR RNA copy counting. Paper-wide results and their limitations: Modeling estimated 3 to 3.5 recovered TCR RNA copies per cell, compared with about 9.8 by digital PCR, which implies roughly 27% capture efficiency. In CMV-specific effector cells, clones with more than 20 RNA copies contained over 99% of molecules, whereas in naive cells such clones contained under 1% of molecules. Even against a background of about a million naive CD8 T cells, spiked-in Jurkat TCR RNA amounting to a single cell's worth was reported to be detectable. When barcode sub-clustering was omitted, TCR diversity was inflated by chimeric consensus sequences, with chimeras reaching as high as 47%. The sizes of highly expanded clones could end up underestimated when identical TCR molecules share a barcode. The naive libraries included spiked-in Jurkat TCR RNA (about nine copies' worth), and this Jurkat TCR RNA is not part of the donor repertoire.

Measured from the cysteine to the phenylalanine, the CDR3 is 14 residues long. This entry keeps only the CDR3 DNA: 42 bases, framed from base 1. The V and J ends are trimmed by 1 base and 6 bases, leaving 14 bases between them. The germline V gene supplies CDR1 SGHRS and CDR2 YFSETQ. Library preparation employed PCR. The instrument given in TCRdb is Illumina HiSeq 4000. Bulk TCR libraries were generated as previously described, with the TCR primers listed in Table S5 used. The Qiagen AllPrep DNA/RNA kit was used to purify total RNA. Before analysis, reads from multiple sequencing runs of the same library were pooled. On the study's bioinformatics: Reads were retained only if the reads had an exact TCR constant sequence, and the retained reads were trimmed to 150 nt and grouped according to their 12-nt molecular barcodes. Reads in each barcode group were sub-clustered using a 15% Levenshtein threshold, and a quality-weighted consensus sequence was built for each RNA molecule. Non-functional sequences were removed, as were lower-count sequences one edit away from another. Based on fitting two negative binomial distributions, any barcode sub-cluster with under 20% of the maximum read count was discarded. The public reads were run again by TCRdb, first through fastp at Q25 and then through MiXCR, and only productive beta chains were kept. Identical CDR3 protein sequences are pooled into one entry, listed with their most common genes and DNA. These V and J calls derive from TCRdb rather than the authors' analysis. Within this sample are about 640,000 distinct CDR3 sequences, with around 20% of them counted one time only. The ten largest clones take up roughly 0.83% of the sample.

Naive CD8 T cell libraries were made from approximately 22,000 to 940,000 sorted cells using 10%, 30% or 50% of purified RNA. Naive CD8 T cells were FACS-sorted as CD8+CD4-CCR7+CD45RA+ on a BD FACSAria II into RLT Plus buffer. To test detection sensitivity, Jurkat RNA equal to around 10 TCR copies was added to samples of about 18,000-1,100,000 naive CD8 T cells. Enrichment of CD8 T cells was done with RosetteSep CD8+ T Cell Enrichment Cocktail plus Ficoll-Paque, and ACK red cell lysis came afterward. This clonotype was counted many times. This receptor's antigen is unknown. No clone much larger than this one lies a single base away; base qualities are absent.

In this chain, TRBV5-1 is recombined with TRBJ2-7; TRBD2 is possibly the D segment (6 matching bases). The receptor's source is a human donor in good health. Some libraries in this study had Jurkat cell RNA spiked in. Material for sequencing was naive CD8+ T cells from blood, with Jurkat cell RNA spiked in. What this sample's cell subset or site label stands for: FACS-sorted CD8+CD4-CCR7+CD45RA+ naive T cells. In nucleotides, the sequence is TGCGCCAGCAGCTTGATTGGAGGGTTGGGCGAGCAGTACTTC. The translation is CASSLIGGLGEQYF.